Below are 27 T cell receptor beta chains sequenced from a single sample in a study of tissue T cells after allogeneic stem cell transplantation. Method: immunoSEQ multiplex PCR; TCRdb's copy keeps in-frame clones and lacks some. The sample lists fewer than 30,000 clones; over 75% were seen once. Sequences were derived from blood, sampled before transplantation. The receptors stem from a woman between 18 and 50 years old who later had graft-versus-host disease after an allogeneic stem cell transplant.

This sequence joins TRBV9 and TRBJ2-5; possible D gene TRBD2, 5 bases. Germline CDR1 is SGDLS and CDR2 is YYNGEE. This CDR3 comprises 15 residues. Trimming left V 1 base short and J 5 bases short, with 15 bases between. The DNA of the CDR3 is TGTGCCAGCAGCGTATACGAAGGGAGCCGGGAGACCCAGTACTTC. Residues: CASSVYEGSRETQYF.

V is TRBV18 and J is TRBJ2-3, with 11 bases lining up with TRBD2. The CDR3 has 20 amino acids. The V and J ends lost 2 bases and 2 bases, in that order; junction bases with no gene match: 15. Per germline, CDR1 KGHSH and CDR2 LQKENI. Here the CDR3 DNA reads TGTGCCAGCTCACCAATCCCGGGACTAGCGGTTACCGGGGCCACAGATACGCAGTATTTT. It encodes CASSPIPGLAVTGATDTQYF.

V is TRBV28 and J is TRBJ1-1; possible D gene TRBD1, 6 bases. CDR1 and CDR2 from the germline V gene are MDHEN and SYDVKM. V was cut by 5 bases and J by 6 bases, with 13 bases left in between. The CDR3 has 13 residues. The CDR3 reads CASSTGTKPEAFF. The CDR3 nucleotides are TGTGCCAGCAGTACCGGGACAAAACCTGAAGCTTTCTTT.

For this clone: A read error may produce the germline difference seen at one junction end. The V and J genes are TRBV19 and TRBJ2-1; D assignment may be TRBD1 or TRBD2 (5 bases each). This CDR3 region has 18 residues. Germline CDR1 LNHDA, CDR2 SQIVND (reference sequence). The CDR3 region is CASSIRGPDAPSNNEQFF. CDR3 nucleotide sequence: TGTGCCAGTAGTATCCGGGGCCCTGACGCCCCCTCCAACAATGAGCAGTTCTTC.

The chain recombines TRBV27 with TRBJ2-2, with 13 bases that match TRBD2. Germline-derived CDR1 and CDR2 are MNHEY and SMNVEV (reference sequence). V trimming: 6 bases; J trimming: 8 bases; junction bases outside the gene matches: 6. The CDR3 covers 15 residues. The CDR3 is CASRRLAGGGGELFF. The CDR3 DNA reads TGTGCCAGCAGGCGACTAGCGGGAGGCGGGGGGGAGCTGTTTTTT.

The V gene is TRBV7-9, the J gene TRBJ1-1; D is undetermined. The V end was cut by 3 bases, the J end by 1 base, with 9 bases between. Germline loops: CDR1 SEHNR, CDR2 FQNEAQ (reference sequence). The CDR3 runs to 14 residues. The CDR3 DNA follows: TGTGCCAGCAGCTTTGCCTCAACGAACACTGAAGCTTTCTTT. As protein: CASSFASTNTEAFF.

This chain uses TRBV5-4 with TRBJ1-2; D is ambiguous. Looked up from germline, CDR1 is SGHNT and CDR2 is YYREEE (reference sequence). This CDR3 has 12 amino acids. The ends were cut back, 0 bases at V and 4 bases at J, with 4 bases in the middle. The CDR3 loop reads CASSLDSYGYTF. The DNA for the CDR3 is TGTGCCAGCAGCTTGGACAGCTATGGCTACACCTTC.

This rearrangement joins TRBV28 to TRBJ1-2; a weak D match, TRBD1 (5 bases). The CDR3 has 18 residues. V lost 4 bases and J lost 1, with 22 bases in between. The V gene's germline CDR1 is MDHEN and CDR2 SYDVKM. CDR3 residues: CASSSHVGAARLNYGYTF. In DNA, the CDR3 is TGTGCCAGCAGTTCACACGTAGGGGCCGCTAGGCTTAACTATGGCTACACCTTC.

The rearrangement uses TRBV7-9 and TRBJ2-1; tentatively, D is TRBD2 (6 bases). Germline V gives CDR1 SEHNR, CDR2 FQNEAQ (reference sequence). Trimming left V 5 bases short and J 5 bases short, with 13 bases between. The CDR3 runs 14 residues. The CDR3 DNA reads as TGTGCCAGCAGCGTCCCGGGACTCGACAATGAGCAGTTCTTC. Encoded protein: CASSVPGLDNEQFF.

This chain uses TRBV19 with TRBJ2-5; 7 bases line up with TRBD2. CDR3 length: 17 amino acids. J lost 5 bases, V lost 5 bases, and 17 bases had no gene match. Per germline, CDR1 LNHDA and CDR2 SQIVND (reference sequence). The CDR3 loop reads CASSEILAEEDQETQYF. The CDR3 DNA follows: TGTGCCAGTAGTGAGATCCTAGCGGAAGAGGATCAGGAGACCCAGTACTTC. Together with reference TRBV19 and TRBJ2-5, the CDR3 gives the full variable domain: DGGITQSPKYLFRKEGQNVTLSCEQNLNHDAMYWYRQDPGQGLRLIYYSQIVNDFQKGDIAEGYSVSREKKESFPLTVTSAQKNPTAFYLCASSEILAEEDQETQYFGPGTRLLVL.

V usage is TRBV15 and J usage is TRBJ2-2; D is unclear. The V end was cut by 4 bases, the J end by 0 bases, with 3 bases between. CDR1 is LNHNV and CDR2 is YYDKDF in the germline V gene (reference sequence). There are 13 residues in the CDR3. This CDR3 reads CATSKTNTGELFF. In DNA form, the CDR3 reads TGTGCCACCAGCAAGACGAACACCGGGGAGCTGTTTTTT.

The chain has TRBV19 and TRBJ1-2; tentatively, D is TRBD1 (6 bases). This CDR3 spans 13 amino acids. V gave up 4 bases and J gave up 4 bases, with 10 bases separating them. CDR1 and CDR2 (germline): LNHDA, SQIVND (reference sequence). The CDR3 region is CASSSGQLYGYTF. The DNA of the CDR3 is TGTGCCAGTAGTAGCGGACAGCTCTATGGCTACACCTTC. Full variable domain (missing parts from reference TRBV19 and TRBJ1-2): DGGITQSPKYLFRKEGQNVTLSCEQNLNHDAMYWYRQDPGQGLRLIYYSQIVNDFQKGDIAEGYSVSREKKESFPLTVTSAQKNPTAFYLCASSSGQLYGYTFGSGTRLTVV.

This clone was recorded a few times. The V and J genes are TRBV14 and TRBJ1-2, with D hard to call. Germline-derived CDR1 and CDR2 are SGHDN and FVKESK. V was cut by 1 base and J by 6 bases, with 15 bases left in between. CDR3 length: 15 residues. The CDR3 bases are TGTGCCAGCAGCCAAGTACGGTCGTCCCTGAATGGCTACACCTTC. Translated, it gives CASSQVRSSLNGYTF.

This rearrangement joins TRBV5-1 to TRBJ2-5, with D uncertain. The CDR3 contains 13 residues. V gave up 4 bases and J gave up 5 bases, with 12 bases separating them. The germline CDR1 and CDR2 sequences are SGHRS and YFSETQ. The CDR3 DNA sequence: TGCGCCAGCAGCCTGCCGGGTGGGGAGACCCAGTACTTC. This sequence encodes CASSLPGGETQYF.

The J gene is TRBJ2-1, the V gene TRBV28, with a tentative D call TRBD2 (6 bases). V lost 4 bases and J 9 bases, leaving 25 bases between the germline ends. The CDR3 spans 17 residues. In germline, CDR1 is MDHEN, CDR2 SYDVKM. CDR3 loop: CASSYAGRDFIPGEQFF. The CDR3 DNA is TGTGCCAGCAGTTATGCGGGGCGGGACTTCATTCCGGGTGAGCAGTTCTTC. Filled out from reference TRBV28 and TRBJ2-1, the complete variable domain reads DVKVTQSSRYLVKRTGEKVFLECVQDMDHENMFWYRQDPGLGLRLIYFSYDVKMKEKGDIPEGYSVSREKKERFSLILESASTNQTSMYLCASSYAGRDFIPGEQFFGPGTRLTVL.

The chain couples TRBV30 to TRBJ1-5; D is perhaps TRBD1 (5 bases). The V gene lost 0 bases and the J gene lost 3 bases, with 15 bases spanning the gap. This CDR3 has 16 residues. Germline V gene sequence: CDR1 GTSNPN, CDR2 SVGIG (reference sequence). The CDR3 reads CAWSVQGRDSNQPQHF. The CDR3, as DNA: TGTGCCTGGAGTGTACAAGGTCGGGACTCCAATCAGCCCCAGCATTTT.

This clone was observed a single time. The V call is TRBV28, the J call TRBJ2-7; TRBD2 matches at 7 bases. Trimming cost V 10 bases and J 6 bases; bases outside gene matches: 15. This CDR3 is built from 14 residues. Germline V CDR1 and CDR2: MDHEN, SYDVKM. The CDR3 reads CATINPRGEGEQYF. The CDR3 nucleotides are TGTGCCACCATTAACCCCCGGGGGGAAGGCGAGCAGTACTTC.

The V gene is TRBV6-5, the J gene TRBJ1-1; 10 positions match TRBD1. Germline CDR1 MNHEY, CDR2 SVGAGI. This CDR3 has 15 amino acids. Trimming took 6 bases from V and 6 from J; bases not matched to a gene: 10. In nucleotides, the CDR3 is TGTGCCAGCAGCCCCAGGACAGGGGGTTTGTCTGAAGCTTTCTTT. This translates into CASSPRTGGLSEAFF.

CDR3 amino acids: CASSSLTDSNQPQHF. The DNA of the CDR3 is TGTGCCAGCAGCTCCCTAACAGATAGCAATCAGCCCCAGCATTTT. The J gene is TRBJ1-5, the V gene TRBV7-2; D ambiguous. The V gene lost 4 bases and the J gene lost 0 bases, with 10 bases spanning the gap. The germline V gene encodes CDR1 SGHTA and CDR2 FQGNSA. This CDR3 comprises 15 residues.

The rearrangement joins TRBV7-8 to TRBJ1-1; a weak D match, TRBD1 (5 bases). V was cut by 5 bases and J by 6 bases, with 13 bases left in between. Germline assignment: CDR1 SGHVS and CDR2 FQNEAQ. There are 13 residues in the CDR3. CDR3: CASSPPLGAEAFF. CDR3 DNA sequence: TGTGCCAGCAGCCCACCTCTGGGGGCTGAAGCTTTCTTT.

This chain uses TRBV19 with TRBJ2-1, with TRBD2 matching over 8 bases. Trimming at V came to 3 bases and at J to 7 bases, leaving 11 bases not matched to a gene. The germline gives CDR1 LNHDA, CDR2 SQIVND (reference sequence). The CDR3 extends over 16 amino acids. The chain's CDR3 is CASSIRLGTSRNEQFF. CDR3 in DNA: TGTGCCAGTAGTATTCGTTTGGGGACTAGTCGGAATGAGCAGTTCTTC.

This clone was seen a handful of times. The chain recombines TRBV12-5 with TRBJ2-3; D remains ambiguous. The CDR3 loop spans 13 amino acids. V lost 6 bases, J lost 0 bases, and 7 bases lay in between. Germline CDR1 is LGHNT and CDR2 is FRNRAP. The CDR3, as DNA: TGTGCTAGTGGCCTAGGTAGCACAGATACGCAGTATTTT. Translated, it gives CASGLGSTDTQYF.

The rearrangement uses TRBV5-4 and TRBJ1-1; the D gene is possibly TRBD1 (5 bases). The length of the CDR3 is 17 residues. Trimming shortened V by 0 bases and J by 1 base, and 16 bases separated the two germline ends. From germline, CDR1 is SGHNT and CDR2 YYREEE (reference sequence). The DNA for the CDR3 is TGTGCCAGCAGCTTGGACTACAGACGGGGGAGGAACACTGAAGCTTTCTTT. Its protein is CASSLDYRRGRNTEAFF.

This chain uses TRBV9 with TRBJ2-2; D unresolved. The CDR3 loop spans 15 amino acids. Germline V gene sequence: CDR1 SGDLS, CDR2 YYNGEE. V was cut by 4 bases and J by 5 bases, with 15 bases left in between. The CDR3 region has the DNA TGTGCCAGCAGCTCAAGCCCCGGCAGAACCGGGGAGCTGTTTTTT. The encoded protein is CASSSSPGRTGELFF.

The CDR3 protein is CASSFGPPGGSGNTIYF. For the CDR3, the DNA is TGTGCCAGCAGCTTCGGGCCGCCGGGGGGGTCTGGAAACACCATATATTTT. The genes are TRBV7-2 and TRBJ1-3; D possibly corresponds to TRBD1 (5 bases). V was trimmed by 3 bases and J by 1 base, leaving 16 bases between them. Per germline, CDR1 SGHTA and CDR2 FQGNSA. The CDR3 extends over 17 amino acids.

The chain is built from TRBV18 and TRBJ2-7, with a weak D call TRBD2 (7 bases). This CDR3 has 16 residues. CDR1 is KGHSH and CDR2 is LQKENI in the germline V gene. Trimming left V 3 bases short and J 4 bases short, with 19 bases between. This CDR3 is CASSPQGRATPYEQYF. CDR3 nucleotides: TGTGCCAGCTCACCCCAGGGGAGGGCGACTCCTTACGAGCAGTACTTC. Using reference TRBV18 and TRBJ2-7 for the parts outside the CDR3, the full variable domain is NAGVMQNPRHLVRRRGQEARLRCSPMKGHSHVYWYRQLPEEGLKFMVYLQKENIIDESGMPKERFSAEFPKEGPSILRIQQVVRGDSAAYFCASSPQGRATPYEQYFGPGTRLTVT.

The V gene is TRBV6-6, the J gene TRBJ2-1, with 8 nucleotides matching TRBD1. The CDR3 runs 13 residues. V trimming: 8 bases; J trimming: 4 bases; junction bases outside the gene matches: 4. The germline V gene has CDR1 MNHNY and CDR2 SVGAGI (reference sequence). CDR3 amino acids: CASSGQEYNEQFF. The CDR3 nucleotides read TGTGCCAGCTCGGGACAGGAATACAATGAGCAGTTCTTC.